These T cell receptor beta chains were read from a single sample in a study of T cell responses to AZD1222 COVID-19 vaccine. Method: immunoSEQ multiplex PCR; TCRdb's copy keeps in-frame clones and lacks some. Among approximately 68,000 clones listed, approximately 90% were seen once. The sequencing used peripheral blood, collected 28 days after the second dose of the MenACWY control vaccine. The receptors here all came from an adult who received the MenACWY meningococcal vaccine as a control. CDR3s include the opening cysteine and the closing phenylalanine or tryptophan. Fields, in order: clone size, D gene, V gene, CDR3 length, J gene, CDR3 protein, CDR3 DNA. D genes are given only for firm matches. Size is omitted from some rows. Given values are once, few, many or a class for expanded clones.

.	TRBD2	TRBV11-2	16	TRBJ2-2	CASSGTSGGAPGELFF	TGTGCCAGCAGCGGGACTAGCGGGGGGGCCCCCGGGGAGCTGTTTTTT
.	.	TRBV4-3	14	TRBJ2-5	CASSQDIFQETQYF	TGCGCCAGCAGCCAAGATATTTTCCAAGAGACCCAGTACTTC
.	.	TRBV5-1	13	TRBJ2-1	CASGGAAGNEQFF	TGCGCCAGCGGGGGGGCGGCGGGGAATGAGCAGTTCTTC
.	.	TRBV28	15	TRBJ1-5	CASSPLDRTNQPQHF	TGTGCCAGCAGTCCATTGGACAGAACCAATCAGCCCCAGCATTTT
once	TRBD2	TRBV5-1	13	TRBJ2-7	CASSPLGGDEQYF	TGCGCCAGCAGCCCCCTGGGAGGGGACGAGCAGTACTTC
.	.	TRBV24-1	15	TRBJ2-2	CATSDSGVNTGELFF	TGTGCCACCAGTGATTCGGGAGTGAACACCGGGGAGCTGTTTTTT
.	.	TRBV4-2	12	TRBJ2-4	CASSQDWGVRYF	TGTGCCAGCAGCCAAGATTGGGGGGTAAGGTACTTC
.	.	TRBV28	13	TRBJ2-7	CASSRDPTWEQYF	TGTGCCAGCAGCCGGGACCCTACGTGGGAGCAGTACTTC
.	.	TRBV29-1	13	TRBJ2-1	CSVRQGGDNEQFF	TGCAGCGTTAGGCAGGGGGGGGACAATGAGCAGTTCTTC
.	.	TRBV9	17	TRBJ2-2	CASSPLGVAVDTGELFF	TGTGCCAGCAGCCCCCTCGGGGTAGCGGTCGACACCGGGGAGCTGTTTTTT
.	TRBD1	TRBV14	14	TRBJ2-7	CASNPTGTLHEQYF	TGTGCCAGCAATCCGACAGGGACGCTCCACGAGCAGTACTTC
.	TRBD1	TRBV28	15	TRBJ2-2	CASTTYGQGFGELFF	TGTGCCAGCACTACCTACGGACAGGGTTTCGGGGAGCTGTTTTTT
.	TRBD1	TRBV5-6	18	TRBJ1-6	CASSSLGQASSYNSPLHF	TGTGCCAGCAGCTCCCTCGGACAGGCGAGCTCCTATAATTCACCCCTCCACTTT
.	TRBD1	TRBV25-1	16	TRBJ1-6	CASSEETGGRYSPLHF	TGTGCCAGCAGTGAAGAAACAGGGGGCAGGTATTCACCCCTCCACTTT
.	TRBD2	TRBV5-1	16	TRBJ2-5	CASSLLAGLAGETQYF	TGCGCCAGCAGCTTGCTGGCGGGACTAGCTGGAGAGACCCAGTACTTC
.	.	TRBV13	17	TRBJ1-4	CASSRSLGTGGQEKLFF	TGTGCCAGCAGCCGATCCCTGGGGACGGGGGGCCAAGAAAAACTGTTTTTT
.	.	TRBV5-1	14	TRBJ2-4	CASSLRAEKNIQYF	TGCGCCAGCAGCTTGAGAGCAGAGAAAAACATTCAGTACTTC
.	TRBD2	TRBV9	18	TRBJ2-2	CASSVGTSGRALVGELFF	TGTGCCAGCAGCGTAGGGACTAGCGGGAGGGCCCTCGTCGGGGAGCTGTTTTTT
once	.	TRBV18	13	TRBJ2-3	CASSPGVADTQYF	TGTGCCAGCTCACCAGGGGTGGCAGATACGCAGTATTTT
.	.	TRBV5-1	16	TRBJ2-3	CASSLSQGPGADTQYF	TGCGCCAGCAGCCTATCACAGGGCCCCGGCGCAGATACGCAGTATTTT
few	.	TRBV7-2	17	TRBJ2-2	CASSLGGGLPMGGELFF	TGTGCCAGCAGCTTAGGGGGAGGTCTTCCCATGGGCGGGGAGCTGTTTTTT
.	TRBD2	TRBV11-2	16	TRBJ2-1	CASTRRGAGSRNEQFF	TGTGCCAGCACCCGTCGGGGAGCGGGAAGTCGAAATGAGCAGTTCTTC
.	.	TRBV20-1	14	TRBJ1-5	CSASPDPDNQPQHF	TGCAGTGCTAGTCCGGACCCTGACAATCAGCCCCAGCATTTT
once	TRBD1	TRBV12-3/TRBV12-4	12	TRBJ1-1	CASSQRDREAFF	TGTGCCAGCAGTCAAAGGGACAGAGAAGCTTTCTTT
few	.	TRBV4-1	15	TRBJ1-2	CASSHSQGLNYGYTF	TGCGCCAGCAGCCATTCACAGGGTTTAAACTATGGCTACACCTTC
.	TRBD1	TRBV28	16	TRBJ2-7	CASSSPGTGLSYEQYF	TGTGCCAGCAGTTCTCCCGGGACAGGCCTTTCCTACGAGCAGTACTTC
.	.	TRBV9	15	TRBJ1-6	CASSVSSSYNSPLHF	TGTGCCAGCAGCGTGAGTAGCTCCTATAATTCACCCCTCCACTTT
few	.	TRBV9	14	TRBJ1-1	CASSVSVGNTEAFF	TGTGCCAGCAGCGTTAGTGTGGGGAACACTGAAGCTTTCTTT
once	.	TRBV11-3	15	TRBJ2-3	CASSSRGGGADTQYF	TGTGCCAGCAGCTCCCGTGGTGGAGGGGCAGATACGCAGTATTTT
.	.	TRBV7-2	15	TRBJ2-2	CASSLVGGNTGELFF	TGTGCCAGCAGCTTAGTAGGGGGGAACACCGGGGAGCTGTTTTTT
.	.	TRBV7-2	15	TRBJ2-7	CASTQGGHASYEQYF	TGTGCCAGCACCCAAGGAGGACACGCGTCCTACGAGCAGTACTTC
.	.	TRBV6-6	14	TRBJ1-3	CASSYGGYGNTIYF	TGTGCCAGCAGTTACGGGGGGTATGGAAACACCATATATTTT
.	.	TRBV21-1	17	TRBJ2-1	CASSKRGRGSSYNEQFF	TGTGCCAGCAGCAAACGGGGGCGCGGAAGCTCCTACAATGAGCAGTTCTTC
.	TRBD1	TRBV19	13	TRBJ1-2	CASAKDRANGYTF	TGTGCCAGTGCCAAGGACAGGGCTAACGGCTACACCTTC
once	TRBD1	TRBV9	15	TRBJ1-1	CATNHGRTGGTEAFF	TGTGCCACGAACCACGGGCGGACAGGGGGCACTGAAGCTTTCTTT
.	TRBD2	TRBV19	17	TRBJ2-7	CASSIATSGGYPYEQYF	TGTGCCAGTAGTATTGCCACTAGCGGGGGCTACCCCTACGAGCAGTACTTC
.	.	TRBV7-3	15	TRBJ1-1	CASSPDGGSDTEAFF	TGTGCCAGCAGCCCTGACGGGGGCTCTGACACTGAAGCTTTCTTT
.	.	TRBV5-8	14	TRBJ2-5	CASSDRTGWGTQYF	TGTGCCAGCAGCGACCGCACAGGGTGGGGGACCCAGTACTTC
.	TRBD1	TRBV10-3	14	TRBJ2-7	CAISESRDRDEQYF	TGTGCCATCAGTGAGTCGAGGGACAGGGACGAGCAGTACTTC
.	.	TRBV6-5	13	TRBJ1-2	CASRPGRHYGYTF	TGTGCCAGCAGACCGGGACGGCATTATGGCTACACCTTC
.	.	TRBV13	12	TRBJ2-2	CASSPVHGELFF	TGTGCCAGCAGCCCCGTACACGGGGAGCTGTTTTTT
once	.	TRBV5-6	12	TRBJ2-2	CASSGWGLELFF	TGTGCCAGCAGCGGGTGGGGATTGGAGCTGTTTTTT
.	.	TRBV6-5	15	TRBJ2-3	CASSYAAGLTDTQYF	TGTGCCAGCAGTTACGCGGCGGGGTTGACAGATACGCAGTATTTT
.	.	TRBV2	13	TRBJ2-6	CASSDEARNVLTF	TGTGCCAGCAGTGACGAGGCTCGCAACGTCCTGACTTTC
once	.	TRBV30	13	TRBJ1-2	CACVGSDHYGYTF	TGTGCCTGTGTGGGATCTGACCACTATGGCTACACCTTC
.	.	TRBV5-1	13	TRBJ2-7	CASSLEAGGEQYF	TGCGCCAGCAGCTTGGAGGCAGGGGGGGAGCAGTACTTC
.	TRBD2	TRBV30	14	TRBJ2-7	CAWSGLAGTYEQYF	TGTGCCTGGAGTGGGCTAGCGGGGACCTACGAGCAGTACTTC
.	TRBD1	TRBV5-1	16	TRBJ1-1	CASSTTGSGQNTEAFF	TGCGCCAGCAGCACGACAGGGTCGGGCCAGAACACTGAAGCTTTCTTT
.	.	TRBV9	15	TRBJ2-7	CASSPPYGLPYEQYF	TGTGCCAGCAGCCCCCCCTATGGACTCCCCTACGAGCAGTACTTC
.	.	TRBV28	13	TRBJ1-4	CASGREVHEKLFF	TGTGCCAGTGGCAGGGAGGTCCATGAAAAACTGTTTTTT
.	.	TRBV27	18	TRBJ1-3	CASSFRGGPFLSGNTIYF	TGTGCCAGCAGTTTCCGCGGGGGCCCCTTCCTTTCTGGAAACACCATATATTTT
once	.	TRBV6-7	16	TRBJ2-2	CASSYSVAENTGELFF	TGTGCCAGCAGTTACTCGGTTGCGGAGAACACCGGGGAGCTGTTTTTT